A single sample is the source of the 10 T cell receptor beta chains below, sequenced in a study of T cells in Graves' hyperthyroidism and ophthalmopathy. TCR beta CDR3 sequences were amplified from RNA transcripts. The HTBI primer set was used in a first-round RT-PCR of the TCR CDR3. TCRdb processed the multiplex PCR reads anew with MiXCR; each CDR3 protein has one entry. Of 350,000 or so distinct CDR3 sequences listed, over 20% are singletons. Sequencing was done on a sample of blood. The receptors were sampled from a woman aged 45-59 years with Graves' hyperthyroidism.

The rearrangement uses TRBV2 and TRBJ1-5; perhaps TRBD1 as D (5 bases). Trimming cost V 5 bases and J 1 base, with 6 bases left between them. The CDR3 extends over 13 amino acids. CDR1 is SNHLY and CDR2 is FYNNEI in the germline V gene. CDR3 protein: CASSWDSNQPQHF. The DNA of the CDR3 is TGTGCCAGCAGTTGGGACAGCAATCAGCCCCAGCATTTT. The variable domain in full, with the rest retrieved from reference TRBV2 and TRBJ1-5, is EPEVTQTPSHQVTQMGQEVILRCVPISNHLYFYWYRQILGQKVEFLVSFYNNEISEKSEIFDDQFSVERPDGSNFTLKIRSTKLEDSAMYFCASSWDSNQPQHFGDGTRLSIL.

The genes are TRBV20-1 and TRBJ2-3; 7 nucleotides match TRBD2. Germline values: CDR1 DFQATT, CDR2 SNEGSKA (reference sequence). CDR3 length: 15 amino acids. Trimming removed 5 bases from V and 3 bases from J; junction bases left unmatched: 11. The CDR3 DNA follows: TGCAGTGCTCGAACCCTCGGGCGGGGGACAGATACGCAGTATTTT. Translated: CSARTLGRGTDTQYF.

This clonotype was recorded many times. This rearrangement joins TRBV28 to TRBJ2-6; D gene uncertain. V was shortened by 0 bases and J by 0 bases, with 3 bases between the two germline ends. The CDR3 is 15 residues long. CDR1 and CDR2 (germline): MDHEN, SYDVKM. CDR3 residues: CASSLWSSGANVLTF. The CDR3 DNA is TGTGCCAGCAGTTTATGGAGCTCTGGGGCCAACGTCCTGACTTTC.

This clonotype was recorded many times. The chain recombines TRBV5-1 with TRBJ2-3; D gene unclear. Per germline, CDR1 SGHRS and CDR2 YFSETQ. Trimming shortened V by 0 bases and J by 3 bases, and 11 bases separated the two germline ends. This CDR3 region has 15 residues. CDR3 DNA: TGCGCCAGCAGCTTGGCTGACGGTAGGACAGATACGCAGTATTTT. This codes for CASSLADGRTDTQYF. Full variable domain (missing parts from reference TRBV5-1 and TRBJ2-3): KAGVTQTPRYLIKTRGQQVTLSCSPISGHRSVSWYQQTPGQGLQFLFEYFSETQRNKGNFPGRFSGRQFSNSRSEMNVSTLELGDSALYLCASSLADGRTDTQYFGPGTRLTVL.

This clonotype was found many times. The V call is TRBV5-5, the J call TRBJ2-1; 9 bases match TRBD1. This CDR3 has 16 residues. With 0 bases clipped from V and 4 bases from J, the junction kept 5 bases outside the gene matches. The germline CDR1 and CDR2 sequences are SGHKS and YYEKEE (reference sequence). DNA for the CDR3: TGTGCCAGCAGCTTGGAGGTGACAGGGGGGTACAATGAGCAGTTCTTC. Protein product: CASSLEVTGGYNEQFF.

This clonotype was observed many times. V and J are TRBV28 and TRBJ1-2; 7 nucleotides agree with TRBD1. The CDR3 consists of 14 residues. Germline CDR1 and CDR2: MDHEN and SYDVKM. V shed 6 bases and J 3 bases; nucleotides not matched to a gene: 7. The CDR3 coding sequence is TGTGCCAGCAGACCGACAGGGAAACACTATGGCTACACCTTC. It translates to CASRPTGKHYGYTF.

The chain joins TRBV20-1 to TRBJ1-6, with 7 bases lining up with TRBD1. The CDR3 length is 16 residues. CDR1 is DFQATT, CDR2 SNEGSKA, per germline (reference sequence). The ends lost 1 base at V and 3 bases at J; junction bases unmatched: 6. In DNA form, the CDR3 reads TGCAGTGCTAGAGTCGGGACAGATCACTATAATTCACCCCTCCACTTT. This gives the protein CSARVGTDHYNSPLHF.

The chain has TRBV27 and TRBJ1-6, with D possibly TRBD1 on 6 matching bases. This CDR3 comprises 15 residues. Germline-derived CDR1 and CDR2 are MNHEY and SMNVEV (reference sequence). Trimming left V 2 bases short and J 6 bases short, with 11 bases between. Written as DNA, the CDR3 is TGTGCCAGCAGTTTACGGGACAATGTTAATTCACCCCTCCACTTT. Translated: CASSLRDNVNSPLHF.

J is TRBJ2-1 and V is TRBV4-2; 9 bases agree with TRBD1. This CDR3 has 15 residues. J gave up 6 bases and V 1 base, and 4 bases lay outside the gene matches. Looked up from germline, CDR1 is LGHNA and CDR2 is YNFKEQ. CDR3 DNA sequence: TGTGCCAGCAGCCAAGGGACAGGGGTGGGCAATGAGCAGTTCTTC. Its protein product is CASSQGTGVGNEQFF.

There are many counts of this clonotype. The chain recombines TRBV18 with TRBJ2-4; possibly TRBD1 for D (6 bases). This CDR3 comprises 16 residues. CDR1 is KGHSH, CDR2 LQKENI, per germline. V lost 5 bases to trimming and J lost 0 bases, with 14 bases between them. The CDR3 loop reads CASSSPGALAKNIQYF. DNA of the CDR3: TGTGCCAGCTCATCTCCAGGGGCCCTAGCCAAAAACATTCAGTACTTC.